This is a list of T cell receptor beta chains from one sample in a study of blood T cells in healthy people across ages. TCRdb re-derived calls from the 5' RACE reads in MiXCR, one entry per CDR3 protein. The repertoire holds some 550,000 distinct CDR3 sequences, 47% seen once, with around 23% in the top ten. Sequencing was carried out using blood. Receptor source: a man older than 75 in good health. CDR3s include the opening cysteine and the closing phenylalanine or tryptophan. Rows give clone size only sometimes, using once, few, many, or a class for an expanded clone.

j_call clone_size v_call cdr3_aa
TRBJ2-7 - TRBV18 CASSSQTGAEYEQYF
TRBJ2-3 once TRBV28 CASSRSGSGTDTQYF
TRBJ2-1 many TRBV6-5 CASTPSRSGYEQFF
TRBJ2-3 - TRBV3-1 CASSQGAQTGTDTQYF
TRBJ1-6 few TRBV7-2 CASSSNSPLHF
TRBJ2-7 - TRBV7-2 CASSLAGIDEQYF
- - TRBV15 CATSRALRANSYEQYF
TRBJ2-5 few TRBV7-2 CASSAYPPRTSGGQETQYF
TRBJ2-7 few TRBV25-1 CASSSIGTFYNEQYF
TRBJ1-1 few TRBV5-4 CASSGTSTGPFF
TRBJ2-5 few TRBV24-1 CATSDYTGETETQYF
TRBJ2-2 once TRBV5-1 CASSLKGANTGELFF
- once TRBV7-2 CASGTRNQETQFF
TRBJ2-3 - TRBV7-2 CASSRGGGLGTDAQYF